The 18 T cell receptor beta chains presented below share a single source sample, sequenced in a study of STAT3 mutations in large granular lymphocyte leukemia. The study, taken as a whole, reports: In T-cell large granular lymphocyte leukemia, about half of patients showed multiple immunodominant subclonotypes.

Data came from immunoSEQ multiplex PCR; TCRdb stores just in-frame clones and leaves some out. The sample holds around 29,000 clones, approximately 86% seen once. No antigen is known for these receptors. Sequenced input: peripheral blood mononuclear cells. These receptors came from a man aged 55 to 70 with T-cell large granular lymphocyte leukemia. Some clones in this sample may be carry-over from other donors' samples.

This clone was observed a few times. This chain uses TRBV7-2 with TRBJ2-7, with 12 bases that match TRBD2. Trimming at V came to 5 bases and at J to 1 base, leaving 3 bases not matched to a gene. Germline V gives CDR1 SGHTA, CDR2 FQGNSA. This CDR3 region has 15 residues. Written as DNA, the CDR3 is TGTGCCAGCAGCCGAGGACTAGCGGGGTCCTACGAGCAGTACTTC. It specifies CASSRGLAGSYEQYF.

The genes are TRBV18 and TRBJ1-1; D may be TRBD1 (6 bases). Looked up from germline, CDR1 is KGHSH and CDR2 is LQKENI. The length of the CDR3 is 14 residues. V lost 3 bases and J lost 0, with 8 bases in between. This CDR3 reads CASSPTGMNTEAFF. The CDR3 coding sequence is TGTGCCAGCTCACCGACAGGTATGAACACTGAAGCTTTCTTT.

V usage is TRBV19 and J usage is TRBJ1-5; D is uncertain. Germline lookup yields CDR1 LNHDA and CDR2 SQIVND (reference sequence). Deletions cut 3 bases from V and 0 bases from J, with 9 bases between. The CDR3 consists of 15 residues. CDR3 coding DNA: TGTGCCAGTAGTATCCCTGACCTTAGCAATCAGCCCCAGCATTTT. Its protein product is CASSIPDLSNQPQHF.

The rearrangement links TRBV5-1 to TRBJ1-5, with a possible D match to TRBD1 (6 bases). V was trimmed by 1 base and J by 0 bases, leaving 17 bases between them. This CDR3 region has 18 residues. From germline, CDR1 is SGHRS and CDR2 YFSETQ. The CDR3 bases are TGCGCCAGCAGCTTGCGCCCACGGACAGAGTTTAGCAATCAGCCCCAGCATTTT. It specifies CASSLRPRTEFSNQPQHF. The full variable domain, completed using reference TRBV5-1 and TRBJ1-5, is KAGVTQTPRYLIKTRGQQVTLSCSPISGHRSVSWYQQTPGQGLQFLFEYFSETQRNKGNFPGRFSGRQFSNSRSEMNVSTLELGDSALYLCASSLRPRTEFSNQPQHFGDGTRLSIL.

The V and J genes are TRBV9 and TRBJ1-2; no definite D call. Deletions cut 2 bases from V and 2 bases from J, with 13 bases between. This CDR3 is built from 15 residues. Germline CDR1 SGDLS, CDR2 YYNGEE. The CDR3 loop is CASSVVPTGNYGYTF. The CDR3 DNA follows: TGTGCCAGCAGCGTTGTTCCGACGGGGAACTATGGCTACACCTTC.

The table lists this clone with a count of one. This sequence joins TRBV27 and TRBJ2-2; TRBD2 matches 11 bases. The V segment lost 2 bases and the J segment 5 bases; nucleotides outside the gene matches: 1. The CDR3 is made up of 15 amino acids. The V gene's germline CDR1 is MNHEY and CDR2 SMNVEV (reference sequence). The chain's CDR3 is CASSLASGRTGELFF. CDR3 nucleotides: TGTGCCAGCAGTTTAGCTAGCGGGAGGACCGGGGAGCTGTTTTTT.

The CDR3 coding sequence is TGTGCCAGCAGCCTACGGGGAAGGGGGCTTTCCGAGCAGTACTTC. Translated: CASSLRGRGLSEQYF. The chain combines TRBV7-8 with TRBJ2-7; 7 positions match TRBD1. The germline CDR1 and CDR2 sequences are SGHVS and FQNEAQ. CDR3 length: 15 amino acids. The V and J ends lost 5 bases and 6 bases, in that order; junction bases with no gene match: 13.

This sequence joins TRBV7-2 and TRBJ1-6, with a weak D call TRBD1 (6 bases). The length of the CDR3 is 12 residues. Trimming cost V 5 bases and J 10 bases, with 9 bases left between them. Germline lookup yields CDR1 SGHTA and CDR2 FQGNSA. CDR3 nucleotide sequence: TGTGCCAGCAGCCACAGGGACTCACCCCTCCACTTT. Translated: CASSHRDSPLHF.

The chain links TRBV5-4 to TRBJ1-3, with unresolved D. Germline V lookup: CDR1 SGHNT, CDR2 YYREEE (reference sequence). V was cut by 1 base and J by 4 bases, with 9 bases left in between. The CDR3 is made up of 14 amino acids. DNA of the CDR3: TGTGCCAGCAGCTTGCTGGGGAACGGAAACACCATATATTTT. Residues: CASSLLGNGNTIYF.

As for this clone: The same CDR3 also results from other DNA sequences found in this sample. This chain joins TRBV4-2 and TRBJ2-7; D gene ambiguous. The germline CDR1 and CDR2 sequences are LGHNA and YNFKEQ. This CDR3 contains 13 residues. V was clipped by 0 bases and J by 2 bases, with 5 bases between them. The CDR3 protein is CASSQEPTYEQYF. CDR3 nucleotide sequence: TGTGCCAGCAGCCAAGAACCTACCTACGAGCAGTACTTC.

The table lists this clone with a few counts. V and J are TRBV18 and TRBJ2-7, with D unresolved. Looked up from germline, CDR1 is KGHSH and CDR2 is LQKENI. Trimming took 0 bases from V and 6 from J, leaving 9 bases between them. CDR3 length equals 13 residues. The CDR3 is CASSPPSFPEQYF. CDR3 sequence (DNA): TGTGCCAGCTCACCACCGTCTTTTCCCGAGCAGTACTTC.

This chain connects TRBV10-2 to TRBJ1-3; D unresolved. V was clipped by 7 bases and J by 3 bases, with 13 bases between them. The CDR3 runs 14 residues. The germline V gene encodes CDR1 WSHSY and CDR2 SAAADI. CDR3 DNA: TGCGCCAGCATCCCGTCGATAGGTGGAAACACCATATATTTT. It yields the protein CASIPSIGGNTIYF.

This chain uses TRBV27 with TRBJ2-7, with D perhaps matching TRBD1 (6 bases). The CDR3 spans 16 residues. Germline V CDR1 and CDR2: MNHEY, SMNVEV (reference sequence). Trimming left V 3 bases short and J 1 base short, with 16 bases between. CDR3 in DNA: TGTGCCAGCAGTTTCCAACCCGAACAGGGATCCTACGAGCAGTACTTC. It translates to CASSFQPEQGSYEQYF.

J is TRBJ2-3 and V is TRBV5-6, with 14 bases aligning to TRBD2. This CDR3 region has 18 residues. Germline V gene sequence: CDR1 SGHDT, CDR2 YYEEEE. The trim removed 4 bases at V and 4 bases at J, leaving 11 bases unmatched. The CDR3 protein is CASSRTSGRPSGPDTQYF. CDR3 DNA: TGTGCCAGCAGCCGGACTAGCGGGAGGCCCTCGGGTCCAGATACGCAGTATTTT. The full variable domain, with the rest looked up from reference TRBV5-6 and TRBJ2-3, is DAGVTQSPTHLIKTRGQQVTLRCSPKSGHDTVSWYQQALGQGPQFIFQYYEEEERQRGNFPDRFSGHQFPNYSSELNVNALLLGDSALYLCASSRTSGRPSGPDTQYFGPGTRLTVL.

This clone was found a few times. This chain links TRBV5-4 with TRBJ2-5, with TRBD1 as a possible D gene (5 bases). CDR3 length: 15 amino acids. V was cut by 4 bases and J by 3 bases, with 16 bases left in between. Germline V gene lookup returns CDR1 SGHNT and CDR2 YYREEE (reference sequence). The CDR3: CASSPAAGPKETQYF. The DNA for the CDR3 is TGTGCCAGCAGCCCTGCAGCAGGGCCGAAAGAGACCCAGTACTTC.

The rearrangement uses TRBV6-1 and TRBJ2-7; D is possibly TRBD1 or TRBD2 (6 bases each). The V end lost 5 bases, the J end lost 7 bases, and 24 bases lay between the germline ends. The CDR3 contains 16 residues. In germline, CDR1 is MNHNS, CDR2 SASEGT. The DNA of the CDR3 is TGTGCCAGCAGTCAAGGGGGGACATCTACACTCGTTGAGCAGTACTTC. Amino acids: CASSQGGTSTLVEQYF.

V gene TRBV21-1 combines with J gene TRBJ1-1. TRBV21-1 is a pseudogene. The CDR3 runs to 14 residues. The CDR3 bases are TGTGCCAGCACCAGGAGAGAAGGTAACACTGAAGCTTTCTTT. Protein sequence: CASTRREGNTEAFF.

CDR3 coding DNA: TGTGCCAGCAGGACTCTAGGGCCCTCGAGGTGGGAGCAGTACTTC. Translation gives CASRTLGPSRWEQYF. The V and J genes are TRBV2 and TRBJ2-7; D call uncertain. Per the germline V gene, CDR1 is SNHLY and CDR2 is FYNNEI. V gave up 6 bases and J gave up 7 bases, with 22 bases separating them. This CDR3 region has 15 residues.